Sequencing of this T cell receptor (beta chain) was carried out in a study of cytomegalovirus exposure and HLA in healthy donors. About the research overall: Researchers previously reported finding roughly 120 million unique TCR beta sequences from about 200 million T cells. Around four fifths of 300 to 450 genotyped donors fell in the Caucasian-associated ancestry cluster.

This clone was observed once. Its antigen is unidentified. Vbeta (60) and Jbeta (13) primers were used in the PCR. Measured with immunoSEQ multiplex PCR; TCRdb has only the in-frame clones, and not every one. The sample has some 50,000 clones, around three quarters seen once. Overall study results and limits: Later findings reportedly placed an Asian-associated ancestry cluster below the approximately 670-donor mean for N-insertions. It was 164 TCR beta chains that were listed as cytomegalovirus-associated.

The specimen sequenced was PBMCs. The TCR was taken from a man aged 30-40 years in good health and CMV-seronegative.

The CDR3 protein is CASSQTGTSGSDTQYF. CDR3 sequence (DNA): TGTGCCAGTAGCCAAACCGGGACTAGCGGGAGTGATACGCAGTATTTT. The V and J genes are TRBV19 and TRBJ2-3; 14 bases map to TRBD2. The germline V gene has CDR1 LNHDA and CDR2 SQIVND (reference sequence). The CDR3 is 16 amino acids. The V and J ends lost 6 bases and 6 bases, in that order; junction bases with no gene match: 8.